These 10 T cell receptor beta chains were sequenced from one sample in a study of human T cells and chemical hapten exposure. Time point of the sample: pre-sensitization, week 0. Treatment defined: therapeutic diphenylcyclopropenone sensitization with weekly scalp DPC. TCRdb ran MiXCR on the RACE reads and lists one entry per CDR3 protein. Counted here are 85,000 to 90,000 distinct CDR3 sequences, roughly 9.1% occurring once; the ten biggest clones make up roughly 3.5%. The sample was whole blood, taken in connection with sensitization to the hapten diphenylcyclopropenone (DPC). The receptor set was obtained from a woman in her thirties or forties with alopecia areata. Some clones in this sample may be carry-over from other donors' samples.

This clonotype was picked up many times. The rearrangement joins TRBV29-1 to TRBJ2-7; D perhaps matches TRBD1 (5 bases). The V end lost 3 bases, the J end lost 0 bases, and 18 bases lay between the germline ends. CDR3 length: 16 residues. In germline, CDR1 is SQVTM, CDR2 ANQGSEA. The CDR3 reads CSVEAPGMRSSYEQYF. The CDR3 coding sequence is TGCAGCGTTGAGGCCCCAGGGATGCGATCCTCCTACGAGCAGTACTTC.

The chain uses TRBV7-9 and TRBJ2-5, with TRBD2 matching over 10 bases. Looked up from germline, CDR1 is SEHNR and CDR2 is FQNEAQ (reference sequence). This CDR3 spans 15 amino acids. The V segment lost 3 bases and the J segment 2 bases; nucleotides outside the gene matches: 3. CDR3 region: CASSLASGGQETQYF. The CDR3 bases are TGTGCCAGCAGCTTGGCTAGCGGGGGTCAAGAGACCCAGTACTTC.

This clonotype has a count of ten or more. J is TRBJ1-2 and V is TRBV28; 8 bases are shared with TRBD1. The CDR3 consists of 14 residues. Germline CDR1 is MDHEN and CDR2 is SYDVKM. The junction had 4 bases not matched to a gene; V was cut back by 5 bases and J by 2 bases. This CDR3 is CASSSRTGNYGYTF. In DNA, the CDR3 is TGTGCCAGCAGTAGCCGGACAGGGAACTATGGCTACACCTTC.

This rearrangement joins TRBV6-2 or TRBV6-3 to TRBJ1-5, with D unclear. This CDR3 has 12 amino acids. The germline V gene has CDR1 MNHEY and CDR2 SVGEGT. V was pared by 2 bases and J by 6 bases, with 5 bases between. The CDR3 here is CASSYNRQPQHF. CDR3 DNA sequence: TGTGCCAGCAGTTACAATCGTCAGCCCCAGCATTTT.

This clonotype has ten or more counts. The V gene is TRBV7-9, the J gene TRBJ2-3; TRBD2 is a possible D gene (5 bases). Trimming left V 3 bases short and J 8 bases short, with 15 bases between. Germline V gives CDR1 SEHNR, CDR2 FQNEAQ (reference sequence). The CDR3 has 14 residues. In DNA form, the CDR3 reads TGTGCCAGCAGCTTGGGCAGCACCCGGGGTACGCAGTATTTT. It encodes CASSLGSTRGTQYF.

This clonotype has only a few counts. The chain employs TRBV9 and TRBJ1-1; weak D call: TRBD1 (6 bases). CDR1 and CDR2 from the germline V gene are SGDLS and YYNGEE. The CDR3 spans 14 residues. Trimming removed 6 bases from V and 1 base from J, with 13 bases in between. The CDR3 nucleotides read TGTGCCAGCACCCGGGTAGGGGGGAACACTGAAGCTTTCTTT. Translated: CASTRVGGNTEAFF.

This clonotype was counted between two and nine times. The chain employs TRBV7-2 and TRBJ2-2, with 15 bases identical to TRBD2. This CDR3 has 17 residues. J lost 7 bases, V lost 4 bases, and 7 bases had no gene match. Germline values: CDR1 SGHTA, CDR2 FQGNSA. The CDR3 DNA reads TGTGCCAGCAGCTCGCGGACTAGCGGGGGGGCCGGCGGGGAGCTGTTTTTT. Encoded protein: CASSSRTSGGAGGELFF.

This clonotype was seen many times. The chain links TRBV7-8 to TRBJ2-1; TRBD2 aligns across 9 bases. Unmatched junction bases numbered 13, after V lost 5 bases and J lost 8 bases. The CDR3 covers 16 residues. Germline V gene lookup returns CDR1 SGHVS and CDR2 FQNEAQ. The CDR3 region has the DNA TGTGCCAGCAGCCCTCTTCGGGGCGGGGGGGTGGATGAGCAGTTCTTC. Protein sequence: CASSPLRGGGVDEQFF.

The rearrangement links TRBV24-1 to TRBJ1-3; tentative D call: TRBD1 (5 bases). This CDR3 is built from 21 residues. From germline, CDR1 is KGHDR and CDR2 SFDVKD. The ends were cut back, 0 bases at V and 0 bases at J, with 23 bases in the middle. CDR3 in DNA: TGTGCCACCAGTGATTTGCACGTCCCGGACACCATATCGATCTCTGGAAACACCATATATTTT. Translation gives CATSDLHVPDTISISGNTIYF.

This clonotype has at least ten counts. This chain joins TRBV12-3 or TRBV12-4 and TRBJ2-3; tentatively, D is TRBD2 (5 bases). The CDR3 length is 13 residues. V lost 3 bases to trimming and J lost 1 base, with 5 bases between them. CDR3 sequence (DNA): TGTGCCAGCAGTTTTAGCGGCACAGATACGCAGTATTTT. Protein product: CASSFSGTDTQYF.